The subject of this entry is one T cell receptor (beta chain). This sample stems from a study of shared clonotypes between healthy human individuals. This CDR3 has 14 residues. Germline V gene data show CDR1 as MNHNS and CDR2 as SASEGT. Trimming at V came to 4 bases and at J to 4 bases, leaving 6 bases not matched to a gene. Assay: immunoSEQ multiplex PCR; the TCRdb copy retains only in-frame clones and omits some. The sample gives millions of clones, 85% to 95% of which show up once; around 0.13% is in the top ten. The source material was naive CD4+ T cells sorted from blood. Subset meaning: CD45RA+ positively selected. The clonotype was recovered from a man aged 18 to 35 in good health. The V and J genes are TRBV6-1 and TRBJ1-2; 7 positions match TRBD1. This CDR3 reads CASSAYRGPYGYTF. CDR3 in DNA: TGTGCCAGCAGTGCCTACAGGGGACCCTATGGCTACACCTTC.